The source of this T cell receptor beta chain is a study of blood T cell repertoires in COVID-19. Whole-study context: Samples came from the United States, Italy and Spain, spanning acute and convalescent COVID-19. The cDNA or gDNA used as material had been derived from T cells, B-cell-depleted T cells, or PBMCs.

About this clone: The sample carries other DNA sequences with the same CDR3.

V was trimmed by 0 bases and J by 4 bases, leaving 4 bases between them. Germline lookup yields CDR1 LGHDT and CDR2 YNNKEL (reference sequence). This CDR3 is 13 amino acids long. Source study methods: Scientists estimated how many nucleated cells there were by amplifying reference gene primers. The data were produced by immunoSEQ multiplex PCR, yet TCRdb's version contains in-frame clones alone and is incomplete. That table furnishes V, J and clone size, whereas the DNA furnished D and trimming. The table records around 73,000 clones, about 86% of them present only once. The sample was peripheral blood. This sequence joins TRBV3-1 (or the pseudogene TRBV3-2) and TRBJ1-3, with no clear D. The TCR comes from a human donor in a cohort sampled during active COVID-19. In nucleotides, the CDR3 is TGTGCCAGCAGCCAAGATCGGGGAAACACCATATATTTT. This sequence encodes CASSQDRGNTIYF.